The 23 T cell receptor beta chains listed next were all sequenced from one sample in a study of blood T cell repertoires in COVID-19. Measured with immunoSEQ multiplex PCR; TCRdb has only the in-frame clones, and not every one. The data hold around 32,000 clones, with more than 85% observed a single time. Input material: peripheral blood. The source of these receptors is a male donor with active COVID-19.

This clone has just one count. CDR3 region: CASGTGQGAESGYTF. The CDR3 DNA reads as TGTGCCAGCGGAACAGGACAGGGGGCAGAGTCTGGCTACACCTTC. The chain recombines TRBV3-1 (or the pseudogene TRBV3-2) with TRBJ1-2; TRBD1 matches 11 bases. Germline trimming cut 8 bases from V and 7 bases from J; bases unmatched to any gene: 12. The length of the CDR3 is 15 residues. Germline V gene data show CDR1 as LGHDT and CDR2 as YNNKEL (reference sequence).

The gene calls are TRBV11-3 and TRBJ1-2; TRBD1 matches 7 bases. The J segment lost 8 bases and the V segment lost 3 bases, leaving 6 bases of the junction unmatched. The CDR3 is made up of 13 amino acids. The germline V gene has CDR1 SGHNT and CDR2 YENEEA. CDR3 coding DNA: TGTGCCAGCAGCTTTGACAGGGTTTCGGGCTACACCTTC. This encodes CASSFDRVSGYTF.

J is TRBJ2-3 and V is TRBV9, with 10 bases matching TRBD2. V was pared by 0 bases and J by 3 bases, with 7 bases of the junction left unmatched. This CDR3 region has 17 residues. In germline, CDR1 is SGDLS, CDR2 YYNGEE. The chain's CDR3 is CASSVGSGGAATDTQYF. CDR3 nucleotides: TGTGCCAGCAGCGTAGGGAGCGGGGGGGCGGCTACAGATACGCAGTATTTT. The full variable domain, rest sourced from reference TRBV9 and TRBJ2-3, is DSGVTQTPKHLITATGQRVTLRCSPRSGDLSVYWYQQSLDQGLQFLIQYYNGEERAKGNILERFSAQQFPDLHSELNLSSLELGDSALYFCASSVGSGGAATDTQYFGPGTRLTVL.

The gene calls are TRBV7-2 and TRBJ2-3, with 9 bases matching TRBD2. Trimming at V came to 2 bases and at J to 3 bases, leaving 6 bases not matched to a gene. This CDR3 comprises 16 residues. CDR1 and CDR2 from the germline V gene are SGHTA and FQGNSA. The CDR3 spells CASSLFSLAGTDTQYF. In DNA form, the CDR3 reads TGTGCCAGCAGCTTATTCTCACTAGCGGGTACAGATACGCAGTATTTT.

This clone was seen only once. The J gene is TRBJ1-5, the V gene TRBV19; D is undetermined. Germline lookup yields CDR1 LNHDA and CDR2 SQIVND (reference sequence). V gave up 1 base and J gave up 5 bases, with 6 bases separating them. The CDR3 covers 13 residues. The CDR3 DNA reads TGTGCCAGTAGTATAGTTCAGTATCAGCCCCAGCATTTT. Translation gives CASSIVQYQPQHF. Looking up the rest from reference TRBV19 and TRBJ1-5 gives the full variable domain: DGGITQSPKYLFRKEGQNVTLSCEQNLNHDAMYWYRQDPGQGLRLIYYSQIVNDFQKGDIAEGYSVSREKKESFPLTVTSAQKNPTAFYLCASSIVQYQPQHFGDGTRLSIL.

V usage is TRBV30 and J usage is TRBJ2-1; TRBD1 aligns across 7 bases. V dropped 4 bases and J dropped 7; count of bases not matched to a gene: 7. The germline V gene encodes CDR1 GTSNPN and CDR2 SVGIG (reference sequence). The CDR3 totals 13 residues. The CDR3 protein is CAWTRDRQNEQFF. The CDR3 bases are TGTGCCTGGACCAGGGACAGACAAAATGAGCAGTTCTTC.

This chain links TRBV12-5 with TRBJ1-2; maybe TRBD1 (5 bases). The V gene lost 0 bases and the J gene lost 13 bases, with 30 bases spanning the gap. This CDR3 has 18 residues. Germline CDR1 LGHNT, CDR2 FRNRAP. The chain's CDR3 is CASGLVLVTGHLIGEPTF. The CDR3 coding sequence is TGTGCTAGTGGTTTGGTCCTAGTAACAGGCCACCTTATAGGAGAACCCACCTTC.

CDR3 in DNA: TGTGCCAGCAGCTCCACCGGGACAGGGGATCCCGAGCAGTACTTC. This codes for CASSSTGTGDPEQYF. The chain combines TRBV7-9 with TRBJ2-7; 10 bases line up with TRBD1. CDR3 length equals 15 residues. J gave up 6 bases and V 4 bases, and 9 bases lay outside the gene matches. Germline lookup yields CDR1 SEHNR and CDR2 FQNEAQ (reference sequence).

The sample holds one count of this clone. The chain combines TRBV27 with TRBJ1-3; TRBD1 matches 9 bases. CDR3 length equals 15 residues. V gave up 4 bases and J gave up 3 bases; unmatched junction bases: 4. Germline V CDR1 and CDR2: MNHEY, SMNVEV (reference sequence). CDR3 amino acids: CASSSQGAGGNTIYF. CDR3 nucleotide sequence: TGTGCCAGCAGTTCACAGGGGGCGGGTGGAAACACCATATATTTT.

This clone is a singleton in its sample. This chain links TRBV5-4 with TRBJ1-3, with D perhaps TRBD1 (6 bases). V was cut by 4 bases and J by 1 base, with 12 bases left in between. The germline CDR1 and CDR2 sequences are SGHNT and YYREEE (reference sequence). The CDR3 consists of 15 residues. The CDR3 nucleotides read TGTGCCAGCAGCAAGGACAGCAAATCTGGAAACACCATATATTTT. Translated: CASSKDSKSGNTIYF. Full variable domain (remainder filled in from reference TRBV5-4 and TRBJ1-3): ETGVTQSPTHLIKTRGQQVTLRCSSQSGHNTVSWYQQALGQGPQFIFQYYREEENGRGNFPPRFSGLQFPNYSSELNVNALELDDSALYLCASSKDSKSGNTIYFGEGSWLTVV.

CDR3 loop: CASSRSSGNQPQHF. The DNA for the CDR3 is TGTGCCAGCAGCCGATCGTCGGGGAATCAGCCCCAGCATTTT. V is TRBV7-9 and J is TRBJ1-5, with no clear D. Looked up from germline, CDR1 is SEHNR and CDR2 is FQNEAQ (reference sequence). Trimming removed 5 bases at V and 4 bases at J, with 12 bases between. This CDR3 comprises 14 residues.

The CDR3 nucleotides read TGTGCCAGCAGCTTCCCGGGCACAGATACGCAGTATTTT. This translates into CASSFPGTDTQYF. The gene calls are TRBV5-6 and TRBJ2-3; D gene uncertain. The CDR3 consists of 13 residues. CDR1 is SGHDT and CDR2 is YYEEEE in the germline V gene. Trimming left V 2 bases short and J 1 base short, with 5 bases between. Filled out from reference TRBV5-6 and TRBJ2-3, the complete variable domain reads DAGVTQSPTHLIKTRGQQVTLRCSPKSGHDTVSWYQQALGQGPQFIFQYYEEEERQRGNFPDRFSGHQFPNYSSELNVNALLLGDSALYLCASSFPGTDTQYFGPGTRLTVL.

This clone has more than one count but fewer than ten. The rearrangement links TRBV6-2 or TRBV6-3 to TRBJ2-7; D might be TRBD2 (6 bases). The CDR3 totals 14 residues. The V gene lost 4 bases and the J gene lost 9 bases, with 19 bases spanning the gap. CDR1 and CDR2 (germline): MNHEY, SVGEGT. The CDR3 spells CASSSAGPLRRQYF. The CDR3 DNA is TGTGCCAGCAGTTCTGCGGGGCCCCTAAGGAGGCAGTACTTC.

This clone has a single count. The gene calls are TRBV5-1 and TRBJ1-1; D gene unclear. The V end was cut by 6 bases, the J end by 3 bases, with 9 bases between. Germline CDR1 reads SGHRS; CDR2 reads YFSETQ. The CDR3 has 12 residues. CDR3 coding DNA: TGCGCCAGCAAACATCCTGACACTGAAGCTTTCTTT. This sequence encodes CASKHPDTEAFF.

The chain uses TRBV7-2 and TRBJ2-1; D gene uncertain. V dropped 5 bases and J dropped 5 bases, with 7 bases sitting between them. Germline CDR1 SGHTA, CDR2 FQGNSA. This CDR3 has 12 residues. The CDR3 loop is CASSPPDNEQFF. CDR3 coding DNA: TGTGCCAGCAGCCCCCCGGACAATGAGCAGTTCTTC.

This chain joins TRBV7-2 and TRBJ1-2; possibly TRBD1 for D (6 bases). Germline V gene data show CDR1 as SGHTA and CDR2 as FQGNSA. The V gene lost 0 bases and the J gene lost 10 bases, with 18 bases spanning the gap. This CDR3 spans 15 amino acids. Here the CDR3 reads CASSLAGTSSLDYTF. The CDR3 nucleotides are TGTGCCAGCAGCTTAGCTGGGACATCCAGCCTGGACTACACCTTC.

The chain uses TRBV27 and TRBJ2-2; 8 nucleotides line up with TRBD1. With 1 base clipped from V and 1 base from J, the junction kept 8 bases outside the gene matches. CDR1 MNHEY and CDR2 SMNVEV come from the germline V gene (reference sequence). This CDR3 is 18 amino acids long. The CDR3 nucleotides are TGTGCCAGCAGTTTATGGGGACAGGCAACCGTGAACACCGGGGAGCTGTTTTTT. Its translation is CASSLWGQATVNTGELFF.

This chain uses TRBV5-1 with TRBJ2-2; possible D gene TRBD2, 5 bases. Germline loops: CDR1 SGHRS, CDR2 YFSETQ. This CDR3 contains 14 residues. Trimming pared 2 bases from V and 4 bases from J, leaving 9 bases between. The CDR3 DNA is TGCGCCAGCAGCTTCAGGACTTCCACCGGGGAGCTGTTTTTT. Translating it yields CASSFRTSTGELFF.

The CDR3 loop reads CASSPDSRNQPQHF. The CDR3 DNA reads TGTGCCAGCAGTCCCGACAGCCGCAATCAGCCCCAGCATTTT. This chain connects TRBV6-5 to TRBJ1-5; possible D gene TRBD1, 5 bases. The V end lost 5 bases, the J end lost 2 bases, and 10 bases lay between the germline ends. CDR3 length: 14 amino acids. The germline gives CDR1 MNHEY, CDR2 SVGAGI.

The V and J genes are TRBV2 and TRBJ2-2, with 9 bases fitting TRBD1. This CDR3 has 14 residues. Trimming at V came to 8 bases and at J to 3 bases, leaving 4 bases not matched to a gene. CDR1 and CDR2 from the germline V gene are SNHLY and FYNNEI. CDR3 in DNA: TGTGCCAGCGGGGGGGACAGGGACACCGGGGAGCTGTTTTTT. Translated, it gives CASGGDRDTGELFF.

This chain uses TRBV21-1 with TRBJ2-7; the table's D call of TRBD1 was not tested on the DNA. TRBV21-1 is a documented pseudogene. This CDR3 has 16 residues. The CDR3 nucleotides are TGTGCCAGCTCCTTATTGCAGGAGGACAGTCCCTACGAGCAGTACTTC. It translates to CASSLLQEDSPYEQYF.

The rearrangement joins TRBV5-6 to TRBJ1-1; D is possibly TRBD1 (5 bases). Germline V lookup: CDR1 SGHDT, CDR2 YYEEEE. The germline V and J ends were trimmed by 6 bases and 1 base, with 19 bases remaining between them. This CDR3 region has 16 residues. DNA for the CDR3: TGTGCCAGCACCTTTTCTCCCGGGACTAAGAACACTGAAGCTTTCTTT. Protein sequence: CASTFSPGTKNTEAFF.

The chain links TRBV20-1 to TRBJ1-2, with 7 bases fitting TRBD1. Germline lookup yields CDR1 DFQATT and CDR2 SNEGSKA (reference sequence). The CDR3 is 11 amino acids. J gave up 7 bases and V 5 bases, and 4 bases lay outside the gene matches. CDR3 residues: CSALDRAGYTF. The CDR3 bases are TGCAGTGCTCTTGACAGGGCTGGCTACACCTTC.